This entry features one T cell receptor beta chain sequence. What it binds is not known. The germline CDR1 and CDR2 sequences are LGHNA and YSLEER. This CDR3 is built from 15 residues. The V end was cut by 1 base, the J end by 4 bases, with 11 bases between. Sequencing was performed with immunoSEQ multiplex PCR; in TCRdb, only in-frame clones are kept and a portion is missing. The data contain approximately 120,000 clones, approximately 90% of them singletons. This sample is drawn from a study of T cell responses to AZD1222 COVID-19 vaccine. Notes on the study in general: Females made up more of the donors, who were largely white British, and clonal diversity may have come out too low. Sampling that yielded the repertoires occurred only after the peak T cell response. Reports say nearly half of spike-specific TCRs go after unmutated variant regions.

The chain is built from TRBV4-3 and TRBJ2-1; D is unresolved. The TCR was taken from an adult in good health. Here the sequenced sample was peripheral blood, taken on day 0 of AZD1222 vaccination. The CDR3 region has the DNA TGCGCCAGCAGCCAAGGTGTGAGGCTGTACAATGAGCAGTTCTTC. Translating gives CASSQGVRLYNEQFF.